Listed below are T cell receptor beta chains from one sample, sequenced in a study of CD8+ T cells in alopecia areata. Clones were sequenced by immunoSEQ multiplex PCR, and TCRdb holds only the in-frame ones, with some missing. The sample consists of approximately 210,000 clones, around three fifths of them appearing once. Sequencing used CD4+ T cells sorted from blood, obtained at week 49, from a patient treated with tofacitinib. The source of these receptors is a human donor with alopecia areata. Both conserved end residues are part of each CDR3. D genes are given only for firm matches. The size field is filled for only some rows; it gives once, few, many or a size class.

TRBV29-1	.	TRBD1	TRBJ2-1	CSVHRDSYNEQFF	TGCAGCGTCCACCGGGACAGCTACAATGAGCAGTTCTTC
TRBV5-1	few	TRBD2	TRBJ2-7	CASSTSGVNEQYF	TGCGCCAGCAGTACTAGCGGGGTTAACGAGCAGTACTTC
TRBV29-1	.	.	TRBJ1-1	CSVEDLPGMGAFF	TGCAGCGTTGAAGATTTACCCGGGATGGGAGCTTTCTTT
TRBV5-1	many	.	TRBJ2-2	CASSLPGPAGELFF	TGCGCCAGCAGCTTACCGGGCCCTGCCGGGGAGCTGTTTTTT
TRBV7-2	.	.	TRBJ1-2	CASSPPFYGYTF	TGTGCCAGCAGCCCCCCATTCTATGGCTACACCTTC
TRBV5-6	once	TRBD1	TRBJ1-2	CASSFLGTGKDGYTF	TGTGCCAGCAGCTTCTTAGGGACAGGGAAGGATGGCTACACCTTC
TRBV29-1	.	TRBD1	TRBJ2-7	CSVEAWTGGTYEQYF	TGCAGCGTTGAAGCGTGGACAGGGGGAACCTACGAGCAGTACTTC
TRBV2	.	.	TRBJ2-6	CASRSRGNSGANVLTF	TGTGCCAGCAGGTCTCGTGGTAATTCTGGGGCCAACGTCCTGACTTTC
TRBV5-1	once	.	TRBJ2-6	CASSLEAGTGANVLTF	TGCGCCAGCAGCTTGGAGGCAGGGACCGGGGCCAACGTCCTGACTTTC
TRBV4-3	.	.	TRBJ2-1	CASSQDGRTSGDEQFF	TGCGCCAGCAGCCAAGATGGCAGAACCAGTGGGGATGAGCAGTTCTTC
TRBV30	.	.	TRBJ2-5	CAWSMTRAETQYF	TGTGCCTGGAGTATGACTAGGGCAGAGACCCAGTACTTC
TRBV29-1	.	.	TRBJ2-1	CSVEDTPGTPVGDEQFF	TGCAGCGTTGAAGACACTCCCGGGACACCCGTTGGGGATGAGCAGTTCTTC
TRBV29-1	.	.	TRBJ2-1	CSVDGSAAGVYNEQFF	TGCAGCGTTGACGGATCGGCGGCAGGGGTCTACAATGAGCAGTTCTTC
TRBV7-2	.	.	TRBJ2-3	CASSLGANTQYF	TGTGCCAGCAGCTTAGGGGCGAATACGCAGTATTTT
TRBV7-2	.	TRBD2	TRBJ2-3	CASSLGSGAGHITDTQYF	TGTGCCAGCAGCTTAGGGAGCGGGGCGGGGCACATCACAGATACGCAGTATTTT
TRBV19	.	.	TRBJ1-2	CASRTGVYGYTF	TGTGCCAGTCGAACGGGGGTATATGGCTACACCTTC
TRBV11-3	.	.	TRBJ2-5	CATKEGETQYF	TGTGCCACCAAAGAAGGGGAGACCCAGTACTTC
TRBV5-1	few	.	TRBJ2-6	CASSLGSGANVLTF	TGCGCCAGCAGCTTGGGCTCTGGGGCCAACGTCCTGACTTTC
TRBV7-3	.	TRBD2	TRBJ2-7	CASSFGLAGGPKYF	TGTGCCAGCAGCTTTGGACTAGCGGGGGGTCCGAAGTACTTC
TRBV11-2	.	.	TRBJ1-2	CASSPEVGLGYTF	TGTGCCAGCAGCCCAGAGGTCGGGCTGGGCTACACCTTC
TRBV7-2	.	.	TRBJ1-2	CASSLSGWGYTF	TGTGCCAGCAGCTTGAGTGGCTGGGGCTACACCTTC
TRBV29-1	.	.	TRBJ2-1	CSVTRYNEQFF	TGCAGCGTGACACGTTACAATGAGCAGTTCTTC
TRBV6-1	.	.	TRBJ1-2	CASLGYGYTF	TGTGCCAGCTTGGGCTATGGCTACACCTTC
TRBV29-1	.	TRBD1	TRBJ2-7	CSSTGTGPNEQYF	TGCAGCTCAACCGGGACAGGTCCTAACGAGCAGTACTTC
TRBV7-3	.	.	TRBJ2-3	CASSLGGLPDTQYF	TGTGCCAGCAGCTTAGGGGGACTTCCAGATACGCAGTATTTT
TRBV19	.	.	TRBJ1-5	CASSIQGGNQPQHF	TGTGCCAGTAGTATTCAGGGAGGCAATCAGCCCCAGCATTTT
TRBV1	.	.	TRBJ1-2	CTSSQRPGNYYGYTF	TGCACCAGCAGCCAAAGGCCCGGAAATTACTATGGCTACACCTTC
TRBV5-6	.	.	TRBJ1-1	CASSPDRDTEAFF	TGTGCCAGCAGCCCCGACAGAGACACTGAAGCTTTCTTT
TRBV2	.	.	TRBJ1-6	CASIEGKSPLHF	TGTGCCAGCATTGAGGGGAAATCACCCCTCCACTTT
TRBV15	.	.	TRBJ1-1	CATSSQNTEAFF	TGTGCCACCAGCAGCCAGAACACTGAAGCTTTCTTT
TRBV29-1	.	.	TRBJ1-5	CSCQRGSTDTQHF	TGCAGCTGTCAAAGAGGTAGCACAGATACGCAGCATTTT
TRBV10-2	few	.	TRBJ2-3	CASSDWAGKGTDTQYF	TGCGCCAGCAGTGATTGGGCAGGGAAGGGCACAGATACGCAGTATTTT
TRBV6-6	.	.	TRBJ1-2	CASRADLQRGYTF	TGTGCCAGCAGGGCGGACCTTCAGCGCGGCTACACCTTC
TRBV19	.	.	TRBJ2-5	CATSRGETQYF	TGTGCCACCTCTAGAGGAGAGACCCAGTACTTC
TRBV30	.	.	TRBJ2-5	CAWSVGDETQYF	TGTGCCTGGAGTGTCGGGGATGAGACCCAGTACTTC